This TCR beta chain was captured by sequencing in a study of human T cells and chemical hapten exposure. Whole-study context: Slight differences in pooled library volume were the main source of varying TCR yields across samples.

Within the library, unique molecular identifiers were attached to each individual cDNA molecule. In the authors' workflow: TCRs per sample had a median of 95,638 and ranged from roughly 23,224 to 700,000. TCRdb redid the calling of the RACE reads with MiXCR, one entry per CDR3 protein. The V and J calls were not made by the authors but by TCRdb's processing. The sample gives roughly 130,000 distinct CDR3 sequences, around 8.3% of which show up once; roughly 1.8% is in the top ten. This clonotype came up a few times. Sample time point: healthy volunteer bleed at 2 weeks. The total RNA was obtained from whole blood that was not fractionated. This receptor was taken from a male donor in good health. Some clones in this sample may be carry-over from other donors' samples. Specimen: whole blood.

In DNA, the CDR3 is TGTGCCAGCAGCGTCCTTTCCAGGGGACTATCCGCCGGGGAGCTGTTTTTT. It encodes CASSVLSRGLSAGELFF. The chain joins TRBV6-1 to TRBJ2-2; maybe TRBD2 (7 bases). This CDR3 comprises 17 residues. The germline V gene has CDR1 MNHNS and CDR2 SASEGT. With 6 bases removed from V and 6 bases from J, the gap between germline ends came to 23 bases.